The 7 T cell receptor beta chains listed next were all sequenced from one sample in a study of T cell repertoires in cytomegalovirus infection. What these receptors recognize is not known. Via MiXCR, TCRdb re-called the reads, giving one row per CDR3 protein. Of 800,000 to 950,000 distinct CDR3 sequences listed, approximately 29% were seen once; the top ten hold about an eighth. The starting material was cultured CD8+ T cells from PBMCs, obtained from culture after CMV antigen stimulation. These receptors all come from a human donor in good health (CMV status not recorded). Some clones in this sample may be carry-over from other donors' samples.

This clonotype was observed a few times. This chain joins TRBV28 and TRBJ1-5; TRBD1 matches at 8 bases. The CDR3 totals 15 residues. Trimming removed 6 bases from V and 2 bases from J; junction bases left unmatched: 6. CDR1 and CDR2 (germline): MDHEN, SYDVKM. DNA for the CDR3: TGTGCCAGCAGCTTGACAGGGGTGGGCAATCAGCCCCAGCATTTT. The encoded protein is CASSLTGVGNQPQHF.

This clonotype occurred many times. The chain uses TRBV7-8 and TRBJ2-4; the D gene is possibly TRBD1 (6 bases). The CDR3 has 14 amino acids. V was trimmed by 1 base and J by 5 bases, leaving 9 bases between them. The germline CDR1 and CDR2 sequences are SGHVS and FQNEAQ. The CDR3 reads CASSLERTENIQYF. CDR3 bases: TGTGCCAGCAGCTTAGAAAGGACAGAAAACATTCAGTACTTC.

The V and J genes are TRBV27 and TRBJ2-1; 10 bases align to TRBD1. The CDR3 spans 17 residues. The junction had 12 bases not matched to a gene; V was cut back by 5 bases and J by 5 bases. The germline V gene has CDR1 MNHEY and CDR2 SMNVEV (reference sequence). The DNA for the CDR3 is TGTGCCAGCAGTCTTGACAGGGGGCGCGGGATACACAATGAGCAGTTCTTC. It is translated as CASSLDRGRGIHNEQFF.

A few counts support this clonotype. The rearrangement links TRBV18 to TRBJ2-5; no clear D. V was clipped by 0 bases and J by 4 bases, with 3 bases between them. Germline CDR1 KGHSH, CDR2 LQKENI. CDR3 size: 12 residues. The CDR3, as DNA: TGTGCCAGCTCACCACCGCGAGAGACCCAGTACTTC. This encodes CASSPPRETQYF.

There are many counts of this clonotype. This chain uses TRBV7-9 with TRBJ1-1; TRBD1 matches 8 bases. Germline loops: CDR1 SEHNR, CDR2 FQNEAQ (reference sequence). CDR3 length equals 15 residues. J was trimmed by 2 bases and V by 4 bases; bases with no gene match: 6. Here the CDR3 reads CASSSRDRLNTEAFF. In nucleotides, the CDR3 is TGTGCCAGCAGCTCGCGGGACAGGTTAAACACTGAAGCTTTCTTT. Based on the CDR3 plus reference TRBV7-9 and TRBJ1-1, the full variable domain is DTGVSQNPRHKITKRGQNVTFRCDPISEHNRLYWYRQTLGQGPEFLTYFQNEAQLEKSRLLSDRFSAERPKGSFSTLEIQRTEQGDSAMYLCASSSRDRLNTEAFFGQGTRLTVV.

This clonotype was detected a few times. The V gene is TRBV5-5, the J gene TRBJ1-1; D is unclear. Germline V CDR1 and CDR2: SGHKS, YYEKEE (reference sequence). Deletions cut 1 base from V and 4 bases from J, with 8 bases between. This CDR3 region has 13 residues. CDR3 residues: CASSLTLGTEAFF. As DNA, the CDR3 is TGTGCCAGCAGCTTGACGTTGGGCACTGAAGCTTTCTTT.

At least ten counts were recorded for this clonotype. V and J are TRBV7-6 and TRBJ1-5; 8 bases map to TRBD1. The V gene end was trimmed by 3 bases and the J gene end by 3 bases; junction bases not matched to a gene: 4. This CDR3 is 15 amino acids long. The germline V gene encodes CDR1 SGHVS and CDR2 FNYEAQ. This CDR3 is CASSFGQGNNQPQHF. Here the CDR3 DNA reads TGTGCCAGCAGCTTTGGACAGGGTAACAATCAGCCCCAGCATTTT. Full variable domain (outside the CDR3, taken from reference TRBV7-6 and TRBJ1-5): GAGVSQSPRYKVTKRGQDVALRCDPISGHVSLYWYRQALGQGPEFLTYFNYEAQQDKSGLPNDRFSAERPEGSISTLTIQRTEQRDSAMYRCASSFGQGNNQPQHFGDGTRLSIL.